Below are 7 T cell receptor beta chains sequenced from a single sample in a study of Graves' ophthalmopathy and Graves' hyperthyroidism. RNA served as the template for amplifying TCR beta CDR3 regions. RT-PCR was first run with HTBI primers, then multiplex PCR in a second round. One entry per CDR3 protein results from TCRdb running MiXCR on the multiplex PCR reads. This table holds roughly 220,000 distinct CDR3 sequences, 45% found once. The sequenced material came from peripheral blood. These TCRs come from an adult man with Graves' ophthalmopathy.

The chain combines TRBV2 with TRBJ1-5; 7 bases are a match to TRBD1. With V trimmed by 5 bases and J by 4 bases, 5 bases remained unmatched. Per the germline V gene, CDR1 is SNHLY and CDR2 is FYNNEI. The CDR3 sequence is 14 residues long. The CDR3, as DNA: TGTGCCAGCAGTTACAGGGGCCAAAATCAGCCCCAGCATTTT. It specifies CASSYRGQNQPQHF.

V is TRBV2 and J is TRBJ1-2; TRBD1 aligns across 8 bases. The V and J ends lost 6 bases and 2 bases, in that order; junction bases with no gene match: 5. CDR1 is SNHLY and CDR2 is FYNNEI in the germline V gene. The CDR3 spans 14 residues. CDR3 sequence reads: CASRGQGSNYGYTF. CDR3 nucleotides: TGTGCCAGCAGAGGACAGGGCTCGAACTATGGCTACACCTTC.

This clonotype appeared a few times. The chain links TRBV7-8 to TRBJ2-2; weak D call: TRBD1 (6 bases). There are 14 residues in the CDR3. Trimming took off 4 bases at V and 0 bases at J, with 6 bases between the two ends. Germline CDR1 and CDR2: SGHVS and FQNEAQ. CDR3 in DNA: TGTGCCAGCAGCTGGGACACGAACACCGGGGAGCTGTTTTTT. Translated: CASSWDTNTGELFF.

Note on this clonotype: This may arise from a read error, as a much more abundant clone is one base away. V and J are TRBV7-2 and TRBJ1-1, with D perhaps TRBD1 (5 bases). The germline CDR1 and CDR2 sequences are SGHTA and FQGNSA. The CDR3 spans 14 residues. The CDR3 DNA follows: TGTGCCAGCAGCTTAGGAAGACAGAACGCTGAAGCTTTCTTT. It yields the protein CASSLGRQNAEAFF.

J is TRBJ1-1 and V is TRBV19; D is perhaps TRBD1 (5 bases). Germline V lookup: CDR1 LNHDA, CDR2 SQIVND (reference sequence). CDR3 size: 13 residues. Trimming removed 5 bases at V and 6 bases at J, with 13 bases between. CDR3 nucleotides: TGTGCCAGTAGTCCTCGCGGGGGTTCTGAAGCTTTCTTT. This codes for CASSPRGGSEAFF.

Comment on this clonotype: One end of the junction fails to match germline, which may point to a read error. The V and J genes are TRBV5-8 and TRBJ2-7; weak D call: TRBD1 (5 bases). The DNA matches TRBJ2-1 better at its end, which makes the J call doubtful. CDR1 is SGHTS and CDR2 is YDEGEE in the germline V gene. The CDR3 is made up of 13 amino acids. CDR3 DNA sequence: TGCGCCAGCAGCTTGGGGCCAGGGAATGAGCAGTTCTTC. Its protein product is CASSLGPGNEQFF.

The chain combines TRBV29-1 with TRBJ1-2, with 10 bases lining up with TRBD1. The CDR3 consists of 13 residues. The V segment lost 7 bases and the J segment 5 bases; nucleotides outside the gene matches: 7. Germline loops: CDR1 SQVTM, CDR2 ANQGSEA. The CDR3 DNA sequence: TGCAGCGCTTCGACGGACAGGGGGTATGGCTACACCTTC. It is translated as CSASTDRGYGYTF.